The 8 T cell receptor beta chains given below trace back to one sample, sequenced in a study of vaccination and CD4 T cells after COVID-19. Treatment given: roughly ten-day PBMC culture with coronavirus spike peptide pools or control peptides (ViraFEST assay). The Oncomine TCR Beta short-read assay sequenced DNA from cultured CD4+ T cells. TCRdb recomputed calls from the PCR reads with MiXCR, one row per CDR3 protein. Of 9,500 to 15,000 distinct CDR3 sequences in the sample, approximately 53% were seen once. These receptors are not linked to any known antigen. The specimen was CD4+ T cells from blood, cultured in vitro. The receptors here all came from a human donor who had recovered from COVID-19.

The chain links TRBV14 to TRBJ1-2; D is ambiguous. The V end was cut by 1 base, the J end by 8 bases, with 20 bases between. Germline V gene data show CDR1 as SGHDN and CDR2 as FVKESK. The length of the CDR3 is 16 residues. CDR3 coding DNA: TGTGCCAGCAGCCAAGGTCTGGGCCCCTACACGCGGGGCTACACCTTC. The encoded protein is CASSQGLGPYTRGYTF.

V and J are TRBV11-2 and TRBJ2-5; D may be TRBD1 or TRBD2 (5 bases each). Germline V lookup: CDR1 SGHAT, CDR2 FQNNGV. V was trimmed by 1 base and J by 1 base, leaving 7 bases between them. This CDR3 contains 14 residues. The CDR3 is CASSLVGTQETQYF. The DNA for the CDR3 is TGTGCCAGCAGCTTAGTTGGGACCCAAGAGACCCAGTACTTC.

CDR3 region: CASSTSGTSGRFGETQYF. DNA for the CDR3: TGTGCCAGCAGTACCTCCGGGACTAGCGGGAGGTTCGGTGAGACCCAGTACTTC. The V gene is TRBV27, the J gene TRBJ2-5; 15 bases line up with TRBD2. Germline V gene lookup returns CDR1 MNHEY and CDR2 SMNVEV (reference sequence). V trimming: 5 bases; J trimming: 5 bases; junction bases outside the gene matches: 12. The CDR3 has 18 residues.

The gene calls are TRBV18 and TRBJ1-5; TRBD1 is a possible D gene (6 bases). The length of the CDR3 is 14 residues. CDR1 and CDR2 from the germline V gene are KGHSH and LQKENI. V was cut by 3 bases and J by 7 bases, with 13 bases left in between. The CDR3 nucleotides read TGTGCCAGCTCACCTTACAGGGACGGGCAGCCCCAGCATTTT. Its translation is CASSPYRDGQPQHF.

The chain links TRBV2 to TRBJ2-1; no clear D gene. The V end lost 5 bases, the J end lost 0 bases, and 8 bases lay between the germline ends. Germline loops: CDR1 SNHLY, CDR2 FYNNEI. The CDR3 contains 14 residues. CDR3 amino acids: CASSWQVSYNEQFF. The CDR3 nucleotides are TGTGCCAGCAGTTGGCAGGTCTCCTACAATGAGCAGTTCTTC.

This clonotype occurred a few times. The V and J genes are TRBV27 and TRBJ1-2, with a weak D call TRBD1 (5 bases). CDR1 and CDR2 (germline): MNHEY, SMNVEV (reference sequence). The CDR3 sequence is 12 residues long. Trimming left V 3 bases short and J 7 bases short, with 9 bases between. The DNA for the CDR3 is TGTGCCAGCAGTTTGGCAGGGACTGGCTACACCTTC. Its protein is CASSLAGTGYTF.

V is TRBV11-2 and J is TRBJ1-5; tentative D call: TRBD1 (6 bases). The V end lost 1 base, the J end lost 7 bases, and 14 bases lay between the germline ends. The CDR3 is made up of 15 amino acids. Germline V gene data show CDR1 as SGHAT and CDR2 as FQNNGV. The CDR3 protein is CASSLGGGNDQPQHF. Here the CDR3 DNA reads TGTGCCAGCAGCTTAGGTGGGGGCAACGACCAGCCCCAGCATTTT.

The chain links TRBV7-9 to TRBJ2-2; D is possibly TRBD1 (5 bases). Germline V gives CDR1 SEHNR, CDR2 FQNEAQ (reference sequence). V was pared by 5 bases and J by 5 bases, with 6 bases between. The CDR3 length is 12 residues. CDR3 nucleotide sequence: TGTGCCAGCAGCCGACAGACCGGGGAGCTGTTTTTT. Amino acids: CASSRQTGELFF. Drawing the rest from reference TRBV7-9 and TRBJ2-2, the complete variable domain is DTGVSQNPRHKITKRGQNVTFRCDPISEHNRLYWYRQTLGQGPEFLTYFQNEAQLEKSRLLSDRFSAERPKGSFSTLEIQRTEQGDSAMYLCASSRQTGELFFGEGSRLTVL.